The clone carrying this TCR beta chain has a handful of counts. TCRdb re-derived calls from the 5' RACE reads in MiXCR, one entry per CDR3 protein. The sample includes 250,000 to 400,000 distinct CDR3 sequences, roughly 13% seen only once; the top ten take roughly a fifth. The CDR3 length is 17 residues. Between the trimmed V and J ends, which lost 3 bases and 2 bases, there was a span of 19 bases. This entry is derived from a study of T-cell memory formation after mild COVID-19. The genes are TRBV12-3 or TRBV12-4 and TRBJ1-2, with D possibly matching TRBD1 (6 bases). The clonotype was recovered from a man aged 18 to 29 who had mild COVID-19 (a few samples of this study predate the infection). Cell type and time point are not known. The specimen sequenced was PBMCs or a T cell subset sorted from them (not recorded which). The CDR3 spells CASSFGGQDRANYGYTF. The DNA for the CDR3 is TGTGCCAGCAGTTTCGGGGGACAAGACCGGGCGAACTATGGCTACACCTTC.